This T cell receptor (beta chain) was identified in a study of blood T cells in healthy people across ages. Germline trimming cut 4 bases from V and 11 bases from J; bases unmatched to any gene: 9. The CDR3 covers 15 residues. Then a second PCR, running roughly 6 to 11 cycles, was carried out with a sample-barcoded 5' primer and a J-beta primer mix. TCRdb fed the 5' RACE reads into MiXCR, producing one record per CDR3 protein. Of 870,000 or so distinct CDR3 sequences listed, 29% were seen once; the top ten hold approximately 15%. This TCR derives from a woman older than 75 in good health. The sequenced material came from blood. This chain joins TRBV12-3 or TRBV12-4 and TRBJ1-6; TRBD1 matches 9 bases. The CDR3 DNA sequence: TGTGCCAGCAGTTCACAGGGGGCGCCGAGTCCACCCCTCCACTTT. Translating it yields CASSSQGAPSPPLHF.